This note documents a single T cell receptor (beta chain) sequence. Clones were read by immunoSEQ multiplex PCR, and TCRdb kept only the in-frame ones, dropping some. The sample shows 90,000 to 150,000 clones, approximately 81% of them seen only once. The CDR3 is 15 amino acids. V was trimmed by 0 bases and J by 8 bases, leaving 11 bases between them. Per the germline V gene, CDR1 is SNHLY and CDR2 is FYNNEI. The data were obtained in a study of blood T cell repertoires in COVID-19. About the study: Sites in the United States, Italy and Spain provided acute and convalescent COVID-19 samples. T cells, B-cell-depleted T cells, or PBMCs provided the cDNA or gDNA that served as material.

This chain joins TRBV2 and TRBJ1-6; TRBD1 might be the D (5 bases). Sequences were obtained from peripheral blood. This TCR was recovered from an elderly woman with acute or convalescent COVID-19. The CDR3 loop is CASSEAIRQHSPLHF. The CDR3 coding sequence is TGTGCCAGCAGTGAAGCGATTAGACAGCATTCACCCCTCCACTTT.